This T cell receptor beta chain was sequenced during a study of T cell responses to AZD1222 COVID-19 vaccine. Produced via immunoSEQ multiplex PCR; TCRdb's table is partial and in-frame only. The sample holds 150,000 or so clones; roughly 90% are singletons and the top ten take 18%. The sequencing used peripheral blood, collected on day 0 of AZD1222 vaccination. The clonotype was recovered from an adult in good health.

The CDR3 DNA is TGTGCCAGCTCCCCATGGACGCGGGACAGCCTGAACACTGAAGCTTTCTTT. It yields the protein CASSPWTRDSLNTEAFF. This chain uses TRBV18 with TRBJ1-1; 7 bases match TRBD1. Germline assignment: CDR1 KGHSH and CDR2 LQKENI. CDR3 length: 17 amino acids. Trimming took 6 bases from V and 0 from J; bases not matched to a gene: 13.